The rows below give T cell receptor beta chains drawn from one sample of a study of post-analysis software for immune sequencing data. TCRdb processed the PCR reads anew with MiXCR; each CDR3 protein has one entry. Of more than 450,000 distinct CDR3 sequences in the sample, about 44% were seen once. The specimen was blood. The receptors originated from a girl between 10 and 17 years old with multiple sclerosis. Both conserved end residues are part of each CDR3. The order of the fields is J gene, clone size, D gene, V gene, CDR3 protein, CDR3 DNA. D genes are given only for firm matches. A clone size is listed for some rows: how often the clone was seen (once, few, many), or a class if it is expanded.

J gene: TRBJ1-1; clone size: -; D gene: TRBD1; V gene: TRBV28; CDR3 protein: CASSASGGDTETFF; CDR3 DNA: TGTGCCAGCAGTGCCTCAGGGGGGGACACTGAAACTTTCTTT
J gene: TRBJ2-5; clone size: -; D gene: TRBD2; V gene: TRBV20-1; CDR3 protein: CSALGGTSGGGGQETQYF; CDR3 DNA: TGCAGTGCCTTAGGAGGGACTAGCGGGGGCGGGGGACAAGAGACCCAGTACTTC
J gene: TRBJ2-7; clone size: -; D gene: TRBD2; V gene: TRBV30; CDR3 protein: CAWRSGGEDEQYF; CDR3 DNA: TGTGCCTGGAGATCGGGAGGTGAGGACGAGCAGTACTTC
J gene: TRBJ1-4; clone size: -; D gene: -; V gene: TRBV4-1; CDR3 protein: CASSQDEGAAANEKLFF; CDR3 DNA: TGCGCCAGCAGCCAAGACGAAGGGGCGGCTGCTAATGAAAAACTGTTTTTT
J gene: TRBJ1-1; clone size: -; D gene: -; V gene: TRBV29-1; CDR3 protein: CSVKGHTEAFF; CDR3 DNA: TGCAGCGTTAAGGGGCACACTGAAGCTTTCTTT
J gene: TRBJ2-7; clone size: -; D gene: -; V gene: TRBV4-1; CDR3 protein: CASSQDELGSYEQYF; CDR3 DNA: TGCGCCAGCAGCCAAGATGAGTTAGGGTCCTACGAGCAGTACTTC
J gene: TRBJ1-2; clone size: many; D gene: -; V gene: TRBV6-5; CDR3 protein: CASSYSGNYGYTF; CDR3 DNA: TGTGCCAGCAGTTACTCTGGTAACTATGGCTACACCTTC
J gene: TRBJ2-7; clone size: -; D gene: -; V gene: TRBV20-1; CDR3 protein: CSAGVLGHEQYF; CDR3 DNA: TGCAGTGCTGGAGTCCTCGGGCACGAGCAGTACTTC
J gene: TRBJ1-4; clone size: -; D gene: -; V gene: TRBV4-1; CDR3 protein: CASSQELTGNEKLFF; CDR3 DNA: TGCGCCAGCAGCCAAGAGTTGACAGGAAATGAAAAACTGTTTTTT
J gene: TRBJ2-3; clone size: few; D gene: TRBD2; V gene: TRBV20-1; CDR3 protein: CGARALAWRELPDTQYF; CDR3 DNA: TGCGGTGCTAGAGCGCTCGCTTGGCGGGAGTTACCAGATACGCAGTATTTT
J gene: TRBJ2-3; clone size: few; D gene: -; V gene: TRBV20-1; CDR3 protein: CSASTQAGTQYF; CDR3 DNA: TGCAGTGCTAGTACTCAGGCGGGTACGCAGTATTTT
J gene: TRBJ2-3; clone size: -; D gene: TRBD2; V gene: TRBV24-1; CDR3 protein: CATSSGTSMLDTQYF; CDR3 DNA: TGTGCCACCAGTTCCGGGACTAGCATGTTAGATACGCAGTATTTT
J gene: TRBJ1-2; clone size: few; D gene: -; V gene: TRBV20-1; CDR3 protein: CSARAGRDSFGYTF; CDR3 DNA: TGCAGTGCTAGAGCCGGCAGGGATTCTTTTGGCTACACCTTC
J gene: TRBJ2-5; clone size: -; D gene: -; V gene: TRBV7-9; CDR3 protein: CASSPPGWESQYF; CDR3 DNA: TGTGCCAGCAGCCCCCCAGGGTGGGAGAGCCAGTACTTC
J gene: TRBJ2-5; clone size: -; D gene: -; V gene: TRBV3-1; CDR3 protein: CASSQARVEETQYF; CDR3 DNA: TGTGCCAGCAGCCAAGCCAGGGTGGAGGAGACCCAGTACTTC
J gene: TRBJ2-7; clone size: -; D gene: -; V gene: TRBV10-3; CDR3 protein: CAILDSGSYEQYF; CDR3 DNA: TGTGCCATCCTCGATTCTGGGAGCTACGAGCAGTACTTC
J gene: TRBJ2-5; clone size: -; D gene: -; V gene: TRBV9; CDR3 protein: CASSVTGRQETQYF; CDR3 DNA: TGTGCCAGCAGCGTAACGGGGAGGCAAGAGACCCAGTACTTC
J gene: TRBJ1-4; clone size: -; D gene: TRBD1; V gene: TRBV12-3/TRBV12-4; CDR3 protein: CASSPDRVGGEKLFF; CDR3 DNA: TGTGCCAGCAGTCCTGACAGGGTAGGGGGTGAAAAACTGTTTTTT
J gene: TRBJ1-4; clone size: -; D gene: -; V gene: TRBV29-1; CDR3 protein: CSVEGPGTVNEKLFF; CDR3 DNA: TGCAGCGTTGAGGGGCCGGGAACCGTTAATGAAAAACTGTTTTTT
J gene: TRBJ2-5; clone size: -; D gene: -; V gene: TRBV6-5; CDR3 protein: CASLKEETQYF; CDR3 DNA: TGTGCCAGCCTAAAAGAAGAGACCCAGTACTTC
J gene: TRBJ2-1; clone size: few; D gene: -; V gene: TRBV7-9; CDR3 protein: CASSSGLGAHNEQFF; CDR3 DNA: TGTGCCAGCAGCTCAGGACTGGGGGCCCACAATGAGCAGTTCTTC